These 17 T cell receptor beta chains originate from one sample sequenced in a study of regulatory T cells in long-lasting Graves disease. Library construction for TCR beta used iRepertoire HTBI primers and Arm-PCR of CDR3 regions. A single record per CDR3 protein comes from TCRdb applying MiXCR to the multiplex PCR reads. The sample carries some 370,000 distinct CDR3 sequences, about 23% recorded once. Specified time point: persistent/refractory GD, antithyroid drugs over 5 years with positive TRAb. The authors made the TCR library using RNA they extracted from PBMCs. Specimen: peripheral blood mononuclear cells (PBMCs), collected when the disease was refractory, from a patient treated with antithyroid drugs. Receptors were obtained from a woman aged 40 to 50 with Graves disease.

This chain links TRBV10-3 with TRBJ1-5; 8 bases line up with TRBD1. Trimming cost V 0 bases and J 4 bases; bases outside gene matches: 5. The CDR3 runs 16 residues. Germline lookup yields CDR1 ENHRY and CDR2 SYGVKD. As DNA, the CDR3 is TGTGCCATCAGTGAGTCATCCTGGACAGGGAATCAGCCCCAGCATTTT. Translated: CAISESSWTGNQPQHF.

This clonotype was picked up a small number of times. The chain has TRBV11-2 and TRBJ2-7; D is possibly TRBD1 (6 bases). Germline CDR1 reads SGHAT; CDR2 reads FQNNGV. The CDR3 totals 17 residues. V lost 0 bases and J 0 bases, leaving 15 bases between the germline ends. The CDR3 DNA sequence: TGTGCCAGCAGCTTAGACCGGGACACCAGGAGCTCCTACGAGCAGTACTTC. Residues: CASSLDRDTRSSYEQYF.

This clonotype was seen more than once but under ten times. This CDR3 reads CASSSRVKGASQPQHF. The CDR3 DNA reads as TGTGCCAGCAGTTCTAGAGTTAAGGGGGCAAGTCAGCCCCAGCATTTT. This rearrangement joins TRBV6-5 to TRBJ1-5, with 7 bases aligning to TRBD1. The CDR3 runs 16 residues. The germline CDR1 and CDR2 sequences are MNHEY and SVGAGI. The V and J ends lost 4 bases and 6 bases, in that order; junction bases with no gene match: 12.

This clonotype was recorded many times. The genes are TRBV12-3 or TRBV12-4 and TRBJ1-2; a possible D gene is TRBD1 (5 bases). V was pared by 6 bases and J by 6 bases, with 11 bases between. The CDR3 runs to 12 residues. The CDR3 sequence is CASSLTRDGYTF. The CDR3 DNA reads as TGTGCCAGCAGCTTAACCAGGGATGGCTACACCTTC.

There are many counts of this clonotype. The V call is TRBV28, the J call TRBJ2-7, with 9 bases matching TRBD1. The CDR3 has 14 amino acids. The trim removed 7 bases at V and 3 bases at J, leaving 7 bases unmatched. Germline V gene sequence: CDR1 MDHEN, CDR2 SYDVKM. The CDR3 bases are TGTGCCAGCAACCTAGGGACAGGGCTCTACGAGCAGTACTTC. Its protein product is CASNLGTGLYEQYF.

This clonotype occurred many times. The rearrangement joins TRBV6-5 to TRBJ1-1, with D perhaps TRBD1 (5 bases). The CDR3 is made up of 15 amino acids. V was clipped by 3 bases and J by 2 bases, with 13 bases between them. Germline assignment: CDR1 MNHEY and CDR2 SVGAGI. The CDR3 is CASSYGGETNTEAFF. The CDR3 region has the DNA TGTGCCAGCAGTTATGGAGGGGAAACAAACACTGAAGCTTTCTTT.

This clonotype was recorded a few times. DNA of the CDR3: TGTGCCACCACAGGTCACAATGAGCAGTTCTTC. Amino acid sequence: CATTGHNEQFF. The J gene is TRBJ2-1, the V gene TRBV28; a weak D match, TRBD1 (5 bases). CDR1 and CDR2 from the germline V gene are MDHEN and SYDVKM. Trimming pared 10 bases from V and 5 bases from J, leaving 9 bases between. CDR3 length: 11 residues.

This clonotype has just a few counts. The chain uses TRBV6-1 and TRBJ1-5; D is unresolved. This CDR3 region has 17 residues. Between the trimmed V and J ends, which lost 7 bases and 5 bases, there was a span of 24 bases. The germline V gene encodes CDR1 MNHNS and CDR2 SASEGT. The CDR3 region is CASTPARRVGEDQPQHF. Written as DNA, the CDR3 is TGTGCCAGCACACCTGCAAGGCGGGTCGGGGAGGATCAGCCCCAGCATTTT.

The sample holds a few counts of this clonotype. The rearrangement uses TRBV28 and TRBJ1-2; D may be TRBD1 (6 bases). The germline CDR1 and CDR2 sequences are MDHEN and SYDVKM. The CDR3 contains 13 residues. Deletions cut 7 bases from V and 2 bases from J, with 11 bases between. In DNA, the CDR3 is TGTGCCAGCATACAGGGAGGGAACTATGGCTACACCTTC. The encoded protein is CASIQGGNYGYTF.

About this clonotype: Here the CDR3 omits its conserved ending phenylalanine or tryptophan, so a read error is the likely source. The chain combines TRBV29-1 with TRBJ1-5; 9 bases fit TRBD1. The length of the CDR3 is 15 residues. In germline, CDR1 is SQVTM, CDR2 ANQGSEA. V shed 6 bases, J shed 3 bases, and the junction held 9 bases outside the gene matches. CDR3 residues: CSVAGTGSPNQPQHL. Written as DNA, the CDR3 is TGCAGCGTCGCCGGGACAGGGTCCCCCAATCAGCCCCAGCATCTT.

The sample holds many counts of this clonotype. The chain carries TRBV7-9 and TRBJ2-4; tentative D call: TRBD1 (6 bases). The V gene's germline CDR1 is SEHNR and CDR2 FQNEAQ (reference sequence). Trimming took 7 bases from V and 6 from J, leaving 16 bases between them. The CDR3 spans 14 residues. The CDR3 sequence is CASNQASTGNIQYF. The CDR3 nucleotides read TGTGCCAGCAACCAGGCCTCGACAGGAAACATTCAGTACTTC.

Concerning this clonotype: This may arise from a read error, as a much more abundant clone is one base away. The gene calls are TRBV6-1 and TRBJ1-2; 8 nucleotides line up with TRBD1. This CDR3 spans 14 amino acids. Looked up from germline, CDR1 is MNHNS and CDR2 is SASEGT. The DNA of the CDR3 is TGTGCCAGCAGTCGACAGGGGTCAACTTGGGGCTGCACCTTC. It yields the protein CASSRQGSTWGCTF.

The chain joins TRBV7-9 to TRBJ2-7; D might be TRBD1 (6 bases). CDR1 and CDR2 from the germline V gene are SEHNR and FQNEAQ (reference sequence). V was cut by 7 bases and J by 1 base, with 14 bases left in between. This CDR3 spans 14 amino acids. The DNA of the CDR3 is TGTGCCAGCACAGCGGCAGGGGTGTCCTACGAGCAGTACTTC. This encodes CASTAAGVSYEQYF.

This clonotype was recorded many times. V is TRBV28 and J is TRBJ1-6; D gene unclear. Per germline, CDR1 MDHEN and CDR2 SYDVKM. V lost 2 bases and J lost 7, with 0 bases in between. The CDR3 is made up of 11 amino acids. The CDR3 DNA is TGTGCCAGCAGTTTAAATTCACCCCTCCACTTT. Protein product: CASSLNSPLHF.

Ten or more counts support this clonotype. The rearrangement links TRBV9 to TRBJ1-1, with TRBD1 as a possible D gene (6 bases). V was clipped by 2 bases and J by 3 bases, with 8 bases between them. This CDR3 is built from 13 residues. Germline V CDR1 and CDR2: SGDLS, YYNGEE. The CDR3, as DNA: TGTGCCAGCAGCGTCCACAGGGACACTGAAGCTTTCTTT. Translated: CASSVHRDTEAFF.

This clonotype was seen many times. The rearrangement links TRBV28 to TRBJ1-5, with 7 bases fitting TRBD1. Germline assignment: CDR1 MDHEN and CDR2 SYDVKM. This CDR3 is 15 amino acids long. Trimming at V came to 2 bases and at J to 2 bases, leaving 3 bases not matched to a gene. The CDR3 DNA sequence: TGTGCCAGCAGTTTAAACAGGGGAGGCAATCAGCCCCAGCATTTT. It is translated as CASSLNRGGNQPQHF.

Many counts were recorded for this clonotype. The chain combines TRBV20-1 with TRBJ2-7, with 9 bases aligning to TRBD2. The CDR3 is 13 residues long. In germline, CDR1 is DFQATT, CDR2 SNEGSKA (reference sequence). The V segment lost 3 bases and the J segment 4 bases; nucleotides outside the gene matches: 4. The CDR3 loop reads CSASSGSSYEQYF. In DNA, the CDR3 is TGCAGTGCTAGTAGCGGGAGTTCTTACGAGCAGTACTTC.